This T cell receptor beta chain comes out of a study of molecular identifiers for immune sequencing clone quantification. Whole-study context: Split five ways in replicates, RNA from roughly 20,000 or 100,000 naive CD8 cells had four portions sequenced.

For this clonotype: This sequence may be a read error, since a much larger clone differs from it by one base.

In preparing bulk TCR libraries, previously described methods and listed TCR primers were used. TCRdb fed the PCR reads into MiXCR, producing one record per CDR3 protein. This sample has 80,000 to 95,000 distinct CDR3 sequences, with around 19% found just once. In germline, CDR1 is SGHDT, CDR2 YYEEEE. CDR3 size: 13 residues. The chain recombines TRBV5-6 with TRBJ1-1; D call uncertain. The source of this sequence is a human donor in good health. Some libraries in this study had Jurkat cell RNA spiked in. Sequenced material: naive CD8+ T cells from blood, with Jurkat cell RNA spiked in. Indicated subset: FACS-sorted CD8+CD4-CCR7+CD45RA+ naive T cells. The CDR3 loop is CASSQEDHTKAFF. The CDR3 DNA reads as TGTGCCAGCAGCCAGGAGGACCACACTAAAGCTTTCTTT.